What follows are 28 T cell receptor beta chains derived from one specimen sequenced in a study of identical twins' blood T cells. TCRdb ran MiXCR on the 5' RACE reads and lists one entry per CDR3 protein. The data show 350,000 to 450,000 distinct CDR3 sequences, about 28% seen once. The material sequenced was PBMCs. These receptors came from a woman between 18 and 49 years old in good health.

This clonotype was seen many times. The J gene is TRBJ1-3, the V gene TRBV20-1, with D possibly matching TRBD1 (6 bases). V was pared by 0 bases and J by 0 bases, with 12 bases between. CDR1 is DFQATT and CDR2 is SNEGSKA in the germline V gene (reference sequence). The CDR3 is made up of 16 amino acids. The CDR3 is CSARDPGAHSGNTIYF. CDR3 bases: TGCAGTGCTAGAGACCCGGGGGCACACTCTGGAAACACCATATATTTT.

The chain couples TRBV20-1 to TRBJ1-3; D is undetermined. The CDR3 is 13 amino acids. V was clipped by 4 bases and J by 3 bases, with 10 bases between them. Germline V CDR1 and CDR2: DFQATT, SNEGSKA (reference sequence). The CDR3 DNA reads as TGCAGTGCTATAGATCCTAATGGAAACACCATATATTTT. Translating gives CSAIDPNGNTIYF.

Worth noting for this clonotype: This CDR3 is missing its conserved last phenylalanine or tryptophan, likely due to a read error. The CDR3 DNA reads TGCAGCGTTGAAATCGAGGACATTCAGTACGTC. It encodes CSVEIEDIQYV. This chain links TRBV29-1 with TRBJ2-4; no clear D. Trimming took 2 bases from V and 8 from J, leaving 7 bases between them. Per germline, CDR1 SQVTM and CDR2 ANQGSEA. The CDR3 length is 11 residues.

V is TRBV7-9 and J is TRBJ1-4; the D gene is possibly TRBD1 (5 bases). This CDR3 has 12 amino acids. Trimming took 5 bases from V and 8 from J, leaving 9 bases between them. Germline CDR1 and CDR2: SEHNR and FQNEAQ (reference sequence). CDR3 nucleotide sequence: TGTGCCAGCAGCCTGAGACAGGAAAAACTGTTTTTT. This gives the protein CASSLRQEKLFF.

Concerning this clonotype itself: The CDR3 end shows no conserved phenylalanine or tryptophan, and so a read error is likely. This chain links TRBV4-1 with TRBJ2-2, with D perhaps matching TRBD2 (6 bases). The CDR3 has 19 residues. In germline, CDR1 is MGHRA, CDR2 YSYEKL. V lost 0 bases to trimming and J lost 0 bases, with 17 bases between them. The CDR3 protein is CASSQDYGRGLANTGELFS. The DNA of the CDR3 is TGCGCCAGCAGCCAAGATTATGGACGGGGACTCGCGAACACCGGGGAGCTGTTTTCT.

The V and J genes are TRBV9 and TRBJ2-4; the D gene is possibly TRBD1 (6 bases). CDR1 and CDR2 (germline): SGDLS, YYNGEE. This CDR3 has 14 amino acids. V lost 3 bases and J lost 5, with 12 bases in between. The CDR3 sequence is CASSDGQLENIQYF. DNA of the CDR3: TGTGCCAGCAGCGATGGACAGTTAGAAAACATTCAGTACTTC.

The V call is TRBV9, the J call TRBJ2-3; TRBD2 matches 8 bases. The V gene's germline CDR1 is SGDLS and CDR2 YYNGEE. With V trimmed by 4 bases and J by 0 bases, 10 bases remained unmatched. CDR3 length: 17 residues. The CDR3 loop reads CASSQPIAGGSTDTQYF. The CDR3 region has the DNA TGTGCCAGCAGCCAACCCATCGCGGGAGGAAGCACAGATACGCAGTATTTT.

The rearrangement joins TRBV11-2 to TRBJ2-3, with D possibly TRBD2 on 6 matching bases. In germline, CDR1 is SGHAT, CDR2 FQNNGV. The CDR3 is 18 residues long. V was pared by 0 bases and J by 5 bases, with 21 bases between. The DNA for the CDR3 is TGTGCCAGCAGCTTAGATCGGAGCGGACGGGGGATAGTAGATACGCAGTATTTT. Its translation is CASSLDRSGRGIVDTQYF. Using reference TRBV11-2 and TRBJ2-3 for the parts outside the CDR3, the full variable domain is EAGVAQSPRYKIIEKRQSVAFWCNPISGHATLYWYQQILGQGPKLLIQFQNNGVVDDSQLPKDRFSAERLKGVDSTLKIQPAKLEDSAVYLCASSLDRSGRGIVDTQYFGPGTRLTVL.

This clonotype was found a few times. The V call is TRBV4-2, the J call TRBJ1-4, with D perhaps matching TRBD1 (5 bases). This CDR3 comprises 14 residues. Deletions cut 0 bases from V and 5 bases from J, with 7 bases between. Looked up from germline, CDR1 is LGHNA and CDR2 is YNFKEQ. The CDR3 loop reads CASSQDRENEKLFF. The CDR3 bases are TGTGCCAGCAGCCAAGACAGGGAAAATGAAAAACTGTTTTTT.

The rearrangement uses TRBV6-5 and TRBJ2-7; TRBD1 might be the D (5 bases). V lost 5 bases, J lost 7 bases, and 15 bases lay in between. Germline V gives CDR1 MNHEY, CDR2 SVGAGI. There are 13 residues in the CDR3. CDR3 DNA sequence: TGTGCCAGCAGTCCAGGGTCCTCCTTAGAGCAGTACTTC. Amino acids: CASSPGSSLEQYF.

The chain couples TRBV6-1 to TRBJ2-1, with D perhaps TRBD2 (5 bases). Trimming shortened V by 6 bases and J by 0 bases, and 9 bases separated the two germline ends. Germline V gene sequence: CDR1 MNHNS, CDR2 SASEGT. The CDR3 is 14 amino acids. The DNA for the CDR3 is TGTGCCAGCAGGCGGGCTAACTCCTACAATGAGCAGTTCTTC. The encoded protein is CASRRANSYNEQFF.

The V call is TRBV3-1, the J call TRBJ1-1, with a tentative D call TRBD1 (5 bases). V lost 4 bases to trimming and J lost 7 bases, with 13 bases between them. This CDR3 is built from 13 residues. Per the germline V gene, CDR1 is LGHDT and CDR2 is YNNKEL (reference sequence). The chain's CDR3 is CASSRQGSLEAFF. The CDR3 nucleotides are TGTGCCAGCAGCCGCCAGGGCTCGCTTGAAGCTTTCTTT.

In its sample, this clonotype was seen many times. CDR3 amino acids: CASRGPSKYF. CDR3 nucleotides: TGTGCCAGCAGAGGGCCCTCGAAGTACTTC. The V call is TRBV2, the J call TRBJ2-5; D is unclear. The germline V gene encodes CDR1 SNHLY and CDR2 FYNNEI. This CDR3 comprises 10 residues. Trimming removed 6 bases at V and 12 bases at J, with 11 bases between.

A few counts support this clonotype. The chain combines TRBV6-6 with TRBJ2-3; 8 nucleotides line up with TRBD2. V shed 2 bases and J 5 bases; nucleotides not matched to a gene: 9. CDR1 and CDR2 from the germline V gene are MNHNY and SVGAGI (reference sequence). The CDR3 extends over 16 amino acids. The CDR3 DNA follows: TGTGCCAGCAGTTACCTGGCCCTACGGGAGGGAGATACGCAGTATTTT. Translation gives CASSYLALREGDTQYF.

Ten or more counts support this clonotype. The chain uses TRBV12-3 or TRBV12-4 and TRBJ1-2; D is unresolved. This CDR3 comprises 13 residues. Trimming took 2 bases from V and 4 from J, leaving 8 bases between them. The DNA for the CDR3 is TGTGCCAGCAGTTTAACGACCTTCTATGGCTACACCTTC. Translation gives CASSLTTFYGYTF.

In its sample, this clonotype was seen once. CDR3 sequence: CASSLASRGSGNTIYF. The CDR3, as DNA: TGTGCCAGCAGCTTAGCGTCCAGGGGGTCTGGAAACACCATATATTTT. The chain employs TRBV7-6 and TRBJ1-3; TRBD1 matches at 7 bases. CDR1 and CDR2 (germline): SGHVS, FNYEAQ. V was clipped by 0 bases and J by 1 base; unmatched bases: 3. The CDR3 spans 16 residues.

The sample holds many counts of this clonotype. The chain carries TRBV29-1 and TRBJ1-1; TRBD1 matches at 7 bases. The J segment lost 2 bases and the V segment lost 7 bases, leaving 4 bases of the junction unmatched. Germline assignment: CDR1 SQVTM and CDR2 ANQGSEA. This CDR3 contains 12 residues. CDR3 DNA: TGCAGCGCGGGACAGCTAAACACTGAAGCTTTCTTT. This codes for CSAGQLNTEAFF.

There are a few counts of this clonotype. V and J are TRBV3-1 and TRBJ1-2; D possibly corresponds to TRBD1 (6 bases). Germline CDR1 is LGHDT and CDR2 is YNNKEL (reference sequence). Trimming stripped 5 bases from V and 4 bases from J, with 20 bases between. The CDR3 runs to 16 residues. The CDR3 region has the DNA TGTGCCAGCAGCTTGATGGGAGACAGGAACACCTATGGCTACACCTTC. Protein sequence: CASSLMGDRNTYGYTF.

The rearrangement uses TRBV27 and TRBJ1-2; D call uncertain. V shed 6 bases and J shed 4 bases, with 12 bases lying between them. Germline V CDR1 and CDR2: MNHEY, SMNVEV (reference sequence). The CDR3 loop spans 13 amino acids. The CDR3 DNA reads TGTGCCAGCAGCCCTGGACCGAGCTATGGCTACACCTTC. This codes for CASSPGPSYGYTF.

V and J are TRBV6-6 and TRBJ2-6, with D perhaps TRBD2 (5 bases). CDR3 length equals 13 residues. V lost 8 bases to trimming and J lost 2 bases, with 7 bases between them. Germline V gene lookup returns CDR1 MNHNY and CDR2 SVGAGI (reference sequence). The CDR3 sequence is CASVGTGANVLTF. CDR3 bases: TGTGCCAGCGTCGGGACTGGGGCCAACGTCCTGACTTTC.

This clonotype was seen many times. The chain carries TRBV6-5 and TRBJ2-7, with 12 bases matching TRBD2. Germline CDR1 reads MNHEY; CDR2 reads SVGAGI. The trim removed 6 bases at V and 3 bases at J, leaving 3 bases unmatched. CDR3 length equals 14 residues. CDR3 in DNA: TGTGCCAGCAGCCAACTAGCGGGGGGCTACGAGCAGTACTTC. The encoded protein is CASSQLAGGYEQYF.

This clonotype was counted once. The DNA of the CDR3 is TGTGCCAGCAGTCTTACGGTAGACGCAACCTACGAGCAGTACTTC. As protein: CASSLTVDATYEQYF. The V and J genes are TRBV28 and TRBJ2-7, with D hard to call. Germline assignment: CDR1 MDHEN and CDR2 SYDVKM. The V end lost 5 bases, the J end lost 2 bases, and 16 bases lay between the germline ends. This CDR3 has 15 residues. The full variable domain, in which reference TRBV28 and TRBJ2-7 provide the parts outside the CDR3, is DVKVTQSSRYLVKRTGEKVFLECVQDMDHENMFWYRQDPGLGLRLIYFSYDVKMKEKGDIPEGYSVSREKKERFSLILESASTNQTSMYLCASSLTVDATYEQYFGPGTRLTVT.

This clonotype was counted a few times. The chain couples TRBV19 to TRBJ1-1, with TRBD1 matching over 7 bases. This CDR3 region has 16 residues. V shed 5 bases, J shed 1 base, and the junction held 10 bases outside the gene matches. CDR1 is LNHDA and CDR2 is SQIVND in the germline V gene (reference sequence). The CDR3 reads CASSVLGRQGNTEAFF. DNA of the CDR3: TGTGCCAGTAGTGTTCTAGGGAGACAGGGGAACACTGAAGCTTTCTTT.

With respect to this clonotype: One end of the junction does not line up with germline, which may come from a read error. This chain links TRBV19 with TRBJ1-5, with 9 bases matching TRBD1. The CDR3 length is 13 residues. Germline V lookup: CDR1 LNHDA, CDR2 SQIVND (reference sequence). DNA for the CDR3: TGTGCCAGTAGTATAAGTGGGACAGGGTTTCAAAATTTT. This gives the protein CASSISGTGFQNF.

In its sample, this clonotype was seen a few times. CDR3 amino acids: CASSYSGGHRNTEAFF. CDR3 sequence (DNA): TGTGCCAGCAGTTACTCGGGGGGACACAGAAACACTGAAGCTTTCTTT. This chain connects TRBV6-5 to TRBJ1-1; maybe TRBD1 (6 bases). Germline CDR1 and CDR2: MNHEY and SVGAGI. Trimming took 0 bases from V and 2 from J, leaving 13 bases between them. CDR3 length: 16 amino acids.

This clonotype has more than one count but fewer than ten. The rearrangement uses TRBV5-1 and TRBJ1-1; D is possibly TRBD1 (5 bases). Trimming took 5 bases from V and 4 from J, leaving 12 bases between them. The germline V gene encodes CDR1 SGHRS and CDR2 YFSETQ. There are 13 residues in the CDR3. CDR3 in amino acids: CASSGARGTEAFF. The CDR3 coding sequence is TGCGCCAGCAGTGGGGCGCGGGGCACTGAAGCTTTCTTT.

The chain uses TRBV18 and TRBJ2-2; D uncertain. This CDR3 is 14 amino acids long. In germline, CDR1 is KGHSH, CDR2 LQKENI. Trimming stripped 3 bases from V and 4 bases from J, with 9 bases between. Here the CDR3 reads CASSPWTSTGELFF. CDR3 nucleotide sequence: TGTGCCAGCTCACCTTGGACCAGCACCGGGGAGCTGTTTTTT.

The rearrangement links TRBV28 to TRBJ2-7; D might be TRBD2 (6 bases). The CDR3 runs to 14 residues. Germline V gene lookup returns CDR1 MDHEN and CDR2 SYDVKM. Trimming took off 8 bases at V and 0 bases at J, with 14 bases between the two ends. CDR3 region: CASAGRKSSYEQYF. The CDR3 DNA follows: TGTGCCAGCGCGGGACGTAAGAGCTCCTACGAGCAGTACTTC.